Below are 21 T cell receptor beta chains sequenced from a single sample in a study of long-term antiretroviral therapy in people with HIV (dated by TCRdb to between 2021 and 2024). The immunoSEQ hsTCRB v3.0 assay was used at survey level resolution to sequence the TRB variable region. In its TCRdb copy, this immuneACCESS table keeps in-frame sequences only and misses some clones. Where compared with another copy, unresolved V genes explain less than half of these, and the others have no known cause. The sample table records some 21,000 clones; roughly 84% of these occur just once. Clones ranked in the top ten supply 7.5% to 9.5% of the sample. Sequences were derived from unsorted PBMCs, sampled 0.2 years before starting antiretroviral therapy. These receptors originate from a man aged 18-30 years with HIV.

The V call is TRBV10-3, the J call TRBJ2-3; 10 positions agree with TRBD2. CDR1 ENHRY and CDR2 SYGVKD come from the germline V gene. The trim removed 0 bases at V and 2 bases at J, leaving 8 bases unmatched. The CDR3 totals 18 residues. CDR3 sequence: CAISESMSGRAHTDTQYF. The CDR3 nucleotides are TGTGCCATCAGTGAGTCGATGAGCGGGAGGGCCCACACAGATACGCAGTATTTT.

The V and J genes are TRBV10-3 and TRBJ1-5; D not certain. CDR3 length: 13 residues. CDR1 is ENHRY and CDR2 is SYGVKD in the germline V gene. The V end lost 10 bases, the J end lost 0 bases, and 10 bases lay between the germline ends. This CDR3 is CASRQSSNQPQHF. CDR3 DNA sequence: TGTGCCAGCAGACAAAGTAGCAATCAGCCCCAGCATTTT.

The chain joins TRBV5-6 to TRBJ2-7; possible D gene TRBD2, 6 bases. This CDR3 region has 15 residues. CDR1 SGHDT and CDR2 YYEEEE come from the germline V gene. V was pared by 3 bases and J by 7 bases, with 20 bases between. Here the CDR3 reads CASSWGWEEGGEQYF. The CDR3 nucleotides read TGTGCCAGCAGCTGGGGTTGGGAGGAGGGCGGGGAGCAGTACTTC.

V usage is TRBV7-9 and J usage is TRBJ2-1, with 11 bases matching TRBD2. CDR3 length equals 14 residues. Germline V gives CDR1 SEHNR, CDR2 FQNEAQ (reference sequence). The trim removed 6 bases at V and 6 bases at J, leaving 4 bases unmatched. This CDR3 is CASSRGLAANEQFF. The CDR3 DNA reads TGTGCCAGCAGTAGGGGACTAGCGGCCAATGAGCAGTTCTTC.

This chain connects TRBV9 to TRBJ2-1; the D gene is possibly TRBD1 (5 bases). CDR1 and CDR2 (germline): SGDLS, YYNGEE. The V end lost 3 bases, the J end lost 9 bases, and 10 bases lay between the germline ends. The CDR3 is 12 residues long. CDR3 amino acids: CASSAYRGEQFF. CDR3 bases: TGTGCCAGCAGCGCATATAGGGGTGAGCAGTTCTTC. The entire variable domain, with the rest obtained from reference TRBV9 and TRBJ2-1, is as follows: DSGVTQTPKHLITATGQRVTLRCSPRSGDLSVYWYQQSLDQGLQFLIQYYNGEERAKGNILERFSAQQFPDLHSELNLSSLELGDSALYFCASSAYRGEQFFGPGTRLTVL.

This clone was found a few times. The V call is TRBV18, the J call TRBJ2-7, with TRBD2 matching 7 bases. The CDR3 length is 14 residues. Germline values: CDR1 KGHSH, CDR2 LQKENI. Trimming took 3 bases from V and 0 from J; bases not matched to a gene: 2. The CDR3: CASSPTSFSYEQYF. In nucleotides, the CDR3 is TGTGCCAGCTCACCGACTAGCTTCTCCTACGAGCAGTACTTC.

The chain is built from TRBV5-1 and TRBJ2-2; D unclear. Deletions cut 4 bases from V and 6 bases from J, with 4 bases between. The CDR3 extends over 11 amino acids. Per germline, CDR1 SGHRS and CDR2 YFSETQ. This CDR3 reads CASSESGELFF. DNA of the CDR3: TGCGCCAGCAGCGAATCCGGGGAGCTGTTTTTT.

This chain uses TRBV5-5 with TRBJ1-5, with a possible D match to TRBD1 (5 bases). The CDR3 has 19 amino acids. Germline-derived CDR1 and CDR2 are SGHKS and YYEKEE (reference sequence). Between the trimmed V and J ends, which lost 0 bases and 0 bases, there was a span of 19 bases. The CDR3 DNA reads TGTGCCAGCAGCTTGGTGGCACACGTTGAGGGGTATAGCAATCAGCCCCAGCATTTT. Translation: CASSLVAHVEGYSNQPQHF.

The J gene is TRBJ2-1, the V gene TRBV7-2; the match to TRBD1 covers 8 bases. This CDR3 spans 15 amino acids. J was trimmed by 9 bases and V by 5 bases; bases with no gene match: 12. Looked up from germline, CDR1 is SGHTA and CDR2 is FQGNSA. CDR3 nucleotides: TGTGCCAGCAGCCCAGACCGGACAGGGAATCGTGAGCAGTTCTTC. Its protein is CASSPDRTGNREQFF. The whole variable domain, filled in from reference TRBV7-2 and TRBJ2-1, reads GAGVSQSPSNKVTEKGKDVELRCDPISGHTALYWYRQSLGQGLEFLIYFQGNSAPDKSGLPSDRFSAERTGGSVSTLTIQRTQQEDSAVYLCASSPDRTGNREQFFGPGTRLTVL.

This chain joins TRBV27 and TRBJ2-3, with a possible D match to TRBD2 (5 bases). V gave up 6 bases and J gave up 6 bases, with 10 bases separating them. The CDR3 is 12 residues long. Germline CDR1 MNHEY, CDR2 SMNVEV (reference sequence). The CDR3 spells CASRHPGDTQYF. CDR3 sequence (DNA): TGTGCCAGCAGACACCCGGGGGATACGCAGTATTTT.

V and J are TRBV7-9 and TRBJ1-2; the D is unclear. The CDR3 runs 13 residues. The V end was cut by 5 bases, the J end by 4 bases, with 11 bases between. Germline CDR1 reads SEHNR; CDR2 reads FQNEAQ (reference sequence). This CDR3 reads CASSHGLIYGYTF. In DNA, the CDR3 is TGTGCCAGCAGCCACGGACTGATCTATGGCTACACCTTC.

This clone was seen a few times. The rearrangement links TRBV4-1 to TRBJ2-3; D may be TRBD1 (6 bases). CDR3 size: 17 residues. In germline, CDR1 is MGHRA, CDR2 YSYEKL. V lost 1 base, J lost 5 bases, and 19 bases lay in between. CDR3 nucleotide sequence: TGCGCCAGCAGCCAAGCCGGGACACCGATCGTAGAAGATACGCAGTATTTT. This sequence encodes CASSQAGTPIVEDTQYF.

CDR3 amino acids: CASSLTANYGYTF. DNA of the CDR3: TGTGCCAGCAGCTTGACAGCAAACTATGGCTACACCTTC. The gene calls are TRBV7-3 and TRBJ1-2, with a possible D match to TRBD1 (5 bases). The CDR3 sequence is 13 residues long. Per germline, CDR1 SGHTA and CDR2 FQGTGA. V gave up 3 bases and J gave up 2 bases, with 7 bases separating them.

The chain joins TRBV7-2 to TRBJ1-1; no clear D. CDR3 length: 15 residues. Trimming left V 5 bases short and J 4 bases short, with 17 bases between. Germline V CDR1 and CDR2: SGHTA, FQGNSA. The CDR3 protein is CASSHSALGSTEAFF. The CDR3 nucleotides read TGTGCCAGCAGCCATTCCGCGTTGGGAAGCACTGAAGCTTTCTTT. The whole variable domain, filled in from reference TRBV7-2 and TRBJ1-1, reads GAGVSQSPSNKVTEKGKDVELRCDPISGHTALYWYRQSLGQGLEFLIYFQGNSAPDKSGLPSDRFSAERTGGSVSTLTIQRTQQEDSAVYLCASSHSALGSTEAFFGQGTRLTVV.

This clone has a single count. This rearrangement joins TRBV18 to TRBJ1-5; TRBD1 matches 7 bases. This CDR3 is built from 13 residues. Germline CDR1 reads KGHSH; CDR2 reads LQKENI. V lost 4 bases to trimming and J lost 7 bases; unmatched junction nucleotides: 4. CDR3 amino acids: CASSLTGLQPQHF. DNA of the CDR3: TGTGCCAGCTCACTGACAGGGTTGCAGCCCCAGCATTTT. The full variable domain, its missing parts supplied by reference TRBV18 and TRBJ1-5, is NAGVMQNPRHLVRRRGQEARLRCSPMKGHSHVYWYRQLPEEGLKFMVYLQKENIIDESGMPKERFSAEFPKEGPSILRIQQVVRGDSAAYFCASSLTGLQPQHFGDGTRLSIL.

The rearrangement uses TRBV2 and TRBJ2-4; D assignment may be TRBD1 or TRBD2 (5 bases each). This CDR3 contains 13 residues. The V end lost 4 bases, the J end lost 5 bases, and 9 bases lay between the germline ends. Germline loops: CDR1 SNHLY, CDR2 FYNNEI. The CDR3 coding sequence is TGTGCCAGCAGTGGGGACGCCCAAAACATTCAGTACTTC. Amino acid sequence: CASSGDAQNIQYF.

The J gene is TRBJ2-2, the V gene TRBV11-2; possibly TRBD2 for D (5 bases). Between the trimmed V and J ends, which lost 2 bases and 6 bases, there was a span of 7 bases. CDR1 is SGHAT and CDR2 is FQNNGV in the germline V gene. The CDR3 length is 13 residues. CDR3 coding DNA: TGTGCCAGCAGCTTATTGGAGGCCGGGGAGCTGTTTTTT. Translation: CASSLLEAGELFF.

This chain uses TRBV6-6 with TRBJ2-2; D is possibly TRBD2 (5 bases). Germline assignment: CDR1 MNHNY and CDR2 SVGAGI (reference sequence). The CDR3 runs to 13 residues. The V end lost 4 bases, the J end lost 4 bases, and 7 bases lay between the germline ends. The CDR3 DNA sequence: TGTGCCAGCAGTTGGGAGTTCACCGGGGAGCTGTTTTTT. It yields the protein CASSWEFTGELFF.

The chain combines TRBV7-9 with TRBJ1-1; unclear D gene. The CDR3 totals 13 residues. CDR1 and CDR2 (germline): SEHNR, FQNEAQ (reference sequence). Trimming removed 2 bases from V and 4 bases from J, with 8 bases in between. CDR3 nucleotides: TGTGCCAGCAGCTTATTGTCGGGCACTGAAGCTTTCTTT. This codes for CASSLLSGTEAFF.

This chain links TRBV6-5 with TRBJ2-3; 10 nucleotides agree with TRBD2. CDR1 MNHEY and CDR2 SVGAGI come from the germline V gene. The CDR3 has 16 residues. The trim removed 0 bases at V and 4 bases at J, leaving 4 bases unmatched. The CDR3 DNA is TGTGCCAGCAGTTACTCGAGCGGGGGGGCGGCAGATACGCAGTATTTT. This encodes CASSYSSGGAADTQYF.

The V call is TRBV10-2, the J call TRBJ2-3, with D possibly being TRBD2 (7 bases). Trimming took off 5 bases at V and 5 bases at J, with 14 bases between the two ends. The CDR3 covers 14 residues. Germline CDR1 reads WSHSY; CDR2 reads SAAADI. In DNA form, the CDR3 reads TGCGCCAGCAGTTCGGGGGGCCGAGGAGATACGCAGTATTTT. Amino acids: CASSSGGRGDTQYF.